This T cell receptor (beta chain) was captured by sequencing in a study of glioma-infiltrating T cells after dendritic cell vaccination. Germline V lookup: CDR1 MDHEN, CDR2 SYDVKM. The V end was cut by 3 bases, the J end by 3 bases, with 12 bases between. There are 16 residues in the CDR3. Data came from immunoSEQ multiplex PCR; TCRdb stores just in-frame clones and leaves some out. The sample contains 49,000 or so clones, 65% to 90% of which appear only once. The specimen was blood, collected before dendritic cell vaccination. This TCR was recovered from a human donor with glioblastoma. The gene calls are TRBV28 and TRBJ2-6; maybe TRBD1 (5 bases). The CDR3 DNA reads as TGTGCCAGCAGTTTGGGCAGGGTGAATGGGGCCAACGTCCTGACTTTC. This codes for CASSLGRVNGANVLTF. Using reference TRBV28 and TRBJ2-6 for the parts outside the CDR3, the full variable domain is DVKVTQSSRYLVKRTGEKVFLECVQDMDHENMFWYRQDPGLGLRLIYFSYDVKMKEKGDIPEGYSVSREKKERFSLILESASTNQTSMYLCASSLGRVNGANVLTFGAGSRLTVL.